This T cell receptor beta chain was documented in a study of PD-1 blockade in mismatch repair-deficient tumors. Study-wide background: Patients had around 12 mismatch repair-deficient cancer types, all previously treated and progressing.

General study findings and limits: Tumor-resident clones, often undetectable pretreatment in blood, expanded then contracted after pembrolizumab.

Sequenced by immunoSEQ multiplex PCR; TCRdb stores in-frame clones only, minus some. The table records about 19,000 clones, almost 85% of them present only once. TCR sequencing covered a few patients who responded to pembrolizumab. The CDR3 has 11 residues. CDR1 is SQVTM and CDR2 is ANQGSEA in the germline V gene. V lost 6 bases to trimming and J lost 4 bases, with 10 bases between them. As regards this clone: What it binds is unknown.

V and J are TRBV29-1 and TRBJ2-7, with D maybe TRBD1 (5 bases). The source material was PBMCs, sampled 52 weeks after starting pembrolizumab. The sequence came from an adult with mismatch repair-deficient cancer. The CDR3 sequence: CSVTTVYEQYF. In nucleotides, the CDR3 is TGCAGCGTCACGACAGTTTACGAGCAGTACTTC.